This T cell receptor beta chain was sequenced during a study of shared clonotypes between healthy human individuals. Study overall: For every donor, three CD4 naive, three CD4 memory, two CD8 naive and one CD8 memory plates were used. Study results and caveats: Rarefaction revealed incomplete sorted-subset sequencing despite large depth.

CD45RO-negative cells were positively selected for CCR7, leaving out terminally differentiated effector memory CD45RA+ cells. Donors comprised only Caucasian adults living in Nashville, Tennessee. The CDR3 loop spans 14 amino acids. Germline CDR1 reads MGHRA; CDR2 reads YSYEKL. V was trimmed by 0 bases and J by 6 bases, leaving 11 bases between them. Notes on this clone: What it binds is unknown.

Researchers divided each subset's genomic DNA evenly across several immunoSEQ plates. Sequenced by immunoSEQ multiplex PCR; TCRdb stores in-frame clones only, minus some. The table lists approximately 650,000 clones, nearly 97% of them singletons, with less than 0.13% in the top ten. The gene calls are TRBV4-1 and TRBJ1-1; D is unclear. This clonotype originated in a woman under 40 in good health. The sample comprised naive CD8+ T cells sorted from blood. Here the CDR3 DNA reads TGCGCCAGCAGCCAAGATTTTGGATACGCTGAAGCTTTCTTT. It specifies CASSQDFGYAEAFF.